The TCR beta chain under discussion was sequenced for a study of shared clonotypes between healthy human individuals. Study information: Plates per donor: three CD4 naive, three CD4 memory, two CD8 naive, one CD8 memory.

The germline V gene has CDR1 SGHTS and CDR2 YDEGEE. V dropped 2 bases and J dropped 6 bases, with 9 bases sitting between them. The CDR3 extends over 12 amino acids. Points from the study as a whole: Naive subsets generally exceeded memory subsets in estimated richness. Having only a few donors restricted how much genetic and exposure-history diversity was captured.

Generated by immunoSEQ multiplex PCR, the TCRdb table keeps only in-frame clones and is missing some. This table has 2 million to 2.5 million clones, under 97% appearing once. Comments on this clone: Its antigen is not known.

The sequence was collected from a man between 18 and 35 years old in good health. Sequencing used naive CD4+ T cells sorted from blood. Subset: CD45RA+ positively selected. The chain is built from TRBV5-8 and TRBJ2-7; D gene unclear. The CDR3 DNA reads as TGTGCCAGCAGCTTCGCCTGGGCCGAGCAGTACTTC. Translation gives CASSFAWAEQYF. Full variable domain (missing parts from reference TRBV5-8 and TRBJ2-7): EAGVTQSPTHLIKTRGQQATLRCSPISGHTSVYWYQQALGLGLQFLLWYDEGEERNRGNFPPRFSGRQFPNYSSELNVNALELEDSALYLCASSFAWAEQYFGPGTRLTVT.